Listed below are T cell receptor beta chains from one sample, sequenced in a study of cytomegalovirus exposure and HLA in healthy donors. Here immunoSEQ multiplex PCR was the method, and the copy in TCRdb shows in-frame clones only, minus some. The table lists around 130,000 clones, over 60% of them singletons. Sequenced sample: PBMCs. These receptors were collected from a man in his forties in good health and CMV-seronegative. CDR3s include the opening cysteine and the closing phenylalanine or tryptophan. The order of the fields is clone size, V gene, J gene, D gene, CDR3 DNA, CDR3 protein. D genes are given only for firm matches. Some rows have no size entry. The others give once, few or many, or a class for an expanded clone.

.	TRBV2	TRBJ2-7	TRBD1	TGTGCCAGCAGTAATACAGGGGCCAGCGAGCAGTACTTC	CASSNTGASEQYF
once	TRBV7-8	TRBJ2-5	TRBD2	TGTGCCAGCAGCTTAGGGACTAGCGGACCCGGGGAGACCCAGTACTTC	CASSLGTSGPGETQYF
.	TRBV2	TRBJ1-1	.	TGTGCCAGCAGTTATAGGAACACTGAAGCTTTCTTT	CASSYRNTEAFF
.	TRBV27	TRBJ2-7	.	TGTGCCAGCAGTTCCTCCCGTGGCAGGGACTCCTACGAGCAGTACTTC	CASSSSRGRDSYEQYF
.	TRBV6-4	TRBJ2-2	TRBD1	TGTGCCAGCAGTGTGGCAGGGGGCCTAAGCACCGGGGAGCTGTTTTTT	CASSVAGGLSTGELFF
.	TRBV25-1	TRBJ2-3	TRBD2	TGTGCCAGCAGAAGGACTAGCGGAGTCGCAGATACGCAGTATTTT	CASRRTSGVADTQYF
.	TRBV6-1	TRBJ2-7	TRBD1	TGTGCCAGCGAAGGGGGCAGGGGCTACGAGCAGTACTTC	CASEGGRGYEQYF
.	TRBV10-2	TRBJ1-5	TRBD1	TGCGCCAGCAGTGAGTGGGACAGGGGCGGTCAGCCCCAGCATTTT	CASSEWDRGGQPQHF
.	TRBV11-2	TRBJ2-7	.	TGTGCCAGCAGCCAGTATTCCTACGAGCAGTACTTC	CASSQYSYEQYF
.	TRBV19	TRBJ2-1	TRBD1	TGTGCCAGTAGTATCCGCCAGGGGGCGGACAATGAGCAGTTCTTC	CASSIRQGADNEQFF
.	TRBV4-1	TRBJ2-7	TRBD2	TGCGCCAGCAGCCCCGAAAGCGGGAGGTGGAACGAGCAGTACTTC	CASSPESGRWNEQYF
.	TRBV2	TRBJ2-1	TRBD2	TGTGCCAGCAGGGTTAGCGGGCCCTCCTACAATGAGCAGTTCTTC	CASRVSGPSYNEQFF
.	TRBV28	TRBJ1-6	.	TGTGCCAGCAGTTCCCGCCCCACAGGCCCCAGTTCACCCCTCCACTTT	CASSSRPTGPSSPLHF
.	TRBV19	TRBJ2-5	TRBD2	TGTGCCAGTAGTCCCCTTTCCGGGGGGCAAGAGACCCAGTACTTC	CASSPLSGGQETQYF
.	TRBV25-1	TRBJ1-1	.	TGTGCCAGCAGTGAATACAGTGAAGCTTTCTTT	CASSEYSEAFF
.	TRBV6-5	TRBJ1-2	.	TGTGCCAGCAGCCCCGACAGGATAAACTATGGCTACACCTTC	CASSPDRINYGYTF
.	TRBV12-5	TRBJ2-1	TRBD2	TGTGCTAGTGGTTATAGCGGGAGAGGTTACAATGAGCAGTTCTTC	CASGYSGRGYNEQFF
.	TRBV7-6	TRBJ2-3	TRBD1	TGTGCCAGCAGCTTCGGGACAGGGGAATCAGATACGCAGTATTTT	CASSFGTGESDTQYF
.	TRBV12-5	TRBJ2-7	.	TGTGCTTCCGTTCGACCTAGACCCAATCCGGACGAGCAGTACTTC	CASVRPRPNPDEQYF
.	TRBV28	TRBJ2-7	.	TGTGCCAGCAAATTATGGACCGGGACACGGCCCTCGGAGCAGTACTTC	CASKLWTGTRPSEQYF
few	TRBV7-2	TRBJ1-5	TRBD1	TGTGCCAGCAGCCAGGGGGGTGGACAGCCCCAGCATTTT	CASSQGGGQPQHF
.	TRBV6-4	TRBJ2-7	.	TGTGCCAGGCTAGAATACGAGCAGTACTTC	CARLEYEQYF
.	TRBV28	TRBJ2-1	.	TGTGCCAGCAGTTCAATGCGGTCCGAGCAGTTCTTC	CASSSMRSEQFF
.	TRBV11-2	TRBJ1-1	.	TGTGCCAGCAGCCCTACGGGACAACTCACTGAAGCTTTCTTT	CASSPTGQLTEAFF
.	TRBV7-2	TRBJ2-1	TRBD2	TGTGCCAGCAGCTTAGCTTTGCTAGCGGGACACAATGAGCAGTTCTTC	CASSLALLAGHNEQFF
.	TRBV28	TRBJ2-1	TRBD2	TGTGCCAGCAGTTGGGGACTAGCGGGGTCCAATGAGCAGTTCTTC	CASSWGLAGSNEQFF
.	TRBV4-1	TRBJ2-2	TRBD1	TGCGCCAGCAGCCCGGGACAGGGGAACCCCGGGGAGCTGTTTTTT	CASSPGQGNPGELFF
.	TRBV5-6	TRBJ1-1	.	TGTGCCTTCGGGGGGCCCCTAACGGACGAAGCTTTCTTT	CAFGGPLTDEAFF
.	TRBV20-1	TRBJ1-2	.	TGCAGTGCATCCCAGGGCTATGGCTACACCTTC	CSASQGYGYTF
once	TRBV7-2	TRBJ2-1	TRBD2	TGTGCCAGCGGGACTAGGGGACCAATTGAGCAGTTCTTC	CASGTRGPIEQFF
few	TRBV5-1	TRBJ2-3	.	TGCGCCAGCAGCTTGGACGGGACTCACAGCACAGATACGCAGTATTTT	CASSLDGTHSTDTQYF
.	TRBV18	TRBJ2-2	TRBD2	TGTGCCAGCTCACTCAGCGGGGAAAACACCGGGGAGCTGTTTTTT	CASSLSGENTGELFF
.	TRBV6-5	TRBJ2-1	TRBD2	TGTGCCAGCAGTTCCCAGCGGGAGAATTCCTTGAATGAGCAGTTCTTC	CASSSQRENSLNEQFF
.	TRBV11-3	TRBJ2-7	.	TGTGCCAGCAGCCCATACGGGGGCTACGAGCAGTACTTC	CASSPYGGYEQYF
.	TRBV11-2	TRBJ2-7	TRBD2	TGTGCCAGCACCAAAAGCGGGAGGGCCGAATTAAACGAGCAGTACTTC	CASTKSGRAELNEQYF
.	TRBV28	TRBJ2-7	TRBD1	TGTGCCAGCACTCGGGGGACAGGGCCCTACGAGCAGTACTTC	CASTRGTGPYEQYF
.	TRBV5-1	TRBJ2-7	TRBD1	TGCGCCAGCAGCGGACAGGGGGCCTACGAGCAGTACTTC	CASSGQGAYEQYF
few	TRBV15	TRBJ2-3	.	TGTGCCACCAGCAGAGCAGGGCCCCAAAGCACAGATACGCAGTATTTT	CATSRAGPQSTDTQYF
.	TRBV7-2	TRBJ2-2	TRBD2	TGTGCCAGCAGCACTTGGACTAGCGGGAGATGGGTCGGGGAGCTGTTTTTT	CASSTWTSGRWVGELFF
.	TRBV25-1	TRBJ2-1	.	TGTGCCAGCAGTGTCCCCGGGACACCGAATGAGCAGTTCTTC	CASSVPGTPNEQFF
few	TRBV5-4	TRBJ1-2	.	TGTGCCAGCAGCTTCGGACTGGGCTACACCTTC	CASSFGLGYTF
.	TRBV5-5	TRBJ1-4	TRBD1	TGTGCCAGCAGCTTCCTTGGGACAGGGGCAAATGAAAAACTGTTTTTT	CASSFLGTGANEKLFF
few	TRBV10-3	TRBJ1-2	.	TGTGCCATCAGTTTCGACGGAGAATCCAATGGCTACACCTTC	CAISFDGESNGYTF
few	TRBV7-9	TRBJ2-2	TRBD1	TGTGCCAGCAGCCTCGGACAGGGGGCAGGGACCGGGGAGCTGTTTTTT	CASSLGQGAGTGELFF
few	TRBV25-1	TRBJ2-5	TRBD1	TGTGCCAGCGATCCTGACAGGGGCCCCGGGGAGACCCAGTACTTC	CASDPDRGPGETQYF
.	TRBV9	TRBJ2-7	.	TGTGCCAGCAGCGTAGGGCCAGATAACTCCTACGAGCAGTACTTC	CASSVGPDNSYEQYF
.	TRBV29-1	TRBJ1-2	.	TGCAGCGTTGAAGACACCGACCGGGAAGATGGCTACACCTTC	CSVEDTDREDGYTF
.	TRBV9	TRBJ2-3	TRBD2	TGTGCCAGCAGCGTCTCCGGGGGGGCCACAGATACGCAGTATTTT	CASSVSGGATDTQYF
few	TRBV7-8	TRBJ2-7	.	TGTGCCAGCAGCTTAGGGCCCACGGGCTACGAGCAGTACTTC	CASSLGPTGYEQYF
.	TRBV6-1	TRBJ2-3	.	TGTGCCAGCAGCGAAGAGGCGGGGAACACAGATACGCAGTATTTT	CASSEEAGNTDTQYF
.	TRBV28	TRBJ1-4	.	TGTGCCAGCAGTAGCAGGGCTCCTAATGAAAACCTGTTTTTT	CASSSRAPNENLFF
.	TRBV7-9	TRBJ2-3	TRBD1	TGTGCCAGCAGCTTAGCTGGACAGGGGCAAGATACGCAGTATTTT	CASSLAGQGQDTQYF
few	TRBV10-3	TRBJ2-4	TRBD1	TGTGCCATCACACAGGGGGCTCGTGCCAAAAACATTCAGTACTTC	CAITQGARAKNIQYF
.	TRBV20-1	TRBJ2-7	.	TGCAGTGCGGGCCATTCCTACGAGCAGTACTTC	CSAGHSYEQYF
.	TRBV4-1	TRBJ1-2	.	TGCGCCAGCAGCCACCCATCGGCAGGGGAAAACTATGGCTACACCTTC	CASSHPSAGENYGYTF
.	TRBV27	TRBJ2-5	.	TGTGCCAGCAGGGCAGGACAAGAGACCCAGTACTTC	CASRAGQETQYF
few	TRBV27	TRBJ2-5	.	TGTGCCAGCAGTTTTGGAGGGGGCGGCGGAGAGACCCAGTACTTC	CASSFGGGGGETQYF
.	TRBV7-9	TRBJ2-3	.	TGTGCCGGAGTCGAGATTACTAGCACAGATACGCAGTATTTT	CAGVEITSTDTQYF
.	TRBV5-4	TRBJ2-2	.	TGTGCCAGCAGCTTGGGGCAGGGATTTACCGGGGAGCTGTTTTTT	CASSLGQGFTGELFF
few	TRBV9	TRBJ2-7	TRBD2	TGTGCCAGCAGCGTAGGGACTAGCGGGTCGGTCGAGCAGTACTTC	CASSVGTSGSVEQYF